Each of the 7 T cell receptor beta chains below was sequenced from the same sample in a study of blood T cell repertoires in COVID-19. Here immunoSEQ multiplex PCR was the method, and the copy in TCRdb shows in-frame clones only, minus some. Of about 29,000 clones listed, roughly nine tenths were seen once; the top ten hold 24%. The sample taken for sequencing was peripheral blood. All receptors come from a human donor with active COVID-19. The donor label of this sample is uncertain.

The rearrangement links TRBV4-3 to TRBJ1-3; tentatively, D is TRBD1 (6 bases). Germline V lookup: CDR1 LGHNA, CDR2 YSLEER. Trimming cost V 2 bases and J 0 bases, with 20 bases left between them. CDR3 size: 19 residues. CDR3: CASSQHGQRVGSSGNTIYF. CDR3 nucleotides: TGCGCCAGCAGCCAACATGGACAGAGAGTCGGTTCCTCTGGAAACACCATATATTTT.

This rearrangement joins TRBV30 to TRBJ1-5, with D possibly matching TRBD1 (6 bases). V dropped 3 bases and J dropped 1 base, with 10 bases sitting between them. Germline V gene lookup returns CDR1 GTSNPN and CDR2 SVGIG (reference sequence). The CDR3 is 14 amino acids. CDR3 DNA sequence: TGTGCCTGGAGGACCACAGGGAGCAATCAGCCCCAGCATTTT. As protein: CAWRTTGSNQPQHF. The full variable domain, in which reference TRBV30 and TRBJ1-5 provide the parts outside the CDR3, is SQTIHQWPATLVQPVGSPLSLECTVEGTSNPNLYWYRQAAGRGLQLLFYSVGIGQISSEVPQNLSASRPQDRQFILSSKKLLLSDSGFYLCAWRTTGSNQPQHFGDGTRLSIL.

V gene TRBV11-2 combines with J gene TRBJ2-7, with 9 bases lining up with TRBD2. Germline CDR1 is SGHAT and CDR2 is FQNNGV. The length of the CDR3 is 18 residues. V lost 4 bases and J lost 1; bases outside the gene matches: 14. As DNA, the CDR3 is TGTGCCAGCAGCTGGGGCAACCACTTAGCGGGGGTATCCTACGAGCAGTACTTC. Translating it yields CASSWGNHLAGVSYEQYF.

This chain links TRBV6-5 with TRBJ2-1; 8 bases fit TRBD2. Germline CDR1 is MNHEY and CDR2 is SVGAGI. This CDR3 region has 15 residues. V gave up 9 bases and J gave up 9 bases; unmatched junction bases: 16. This CDR3 reads CASSPGTSSTGEQFF. In DNA form, the CDR3 reads TGTGCCAGTTCCCCCGGGACTAGTAGCACGGGTGAGCAGTTCTTC.

The J gene is TRBJ2-1, the V gene TRBV28, with D tentatively TRBD1 (5 bases). Trimming left V 6 bases short and J 5 bases short, with 20 bases between. Germline V gene lookup returns CDR1 MDHEN and CDR2 SYDVKM. This CDR3 has 16 residues. CDR3 DNA: TGTGCCAGCAGCAACGACATAGGGGAATATCACAATGAGCAGTTCTTC. Residues: CASSNDIGEYHNEQFF.

The CDR3 reads CATSDSTGDTQYF. CDR3 DNA: TGTGCCACCAGTGATTCAACCGGTGATACGCAGTATTTT. The chain has TRBV24-1 and TRBJ2-3; the D is unclear. V was clipped by 2 bases and J by 6 bases, with 8 bases between them. The germline V gene encodes CDR1 KGHDR and CDR2 SFDVKD. This CDR3 has 13 amino acids.

V usage is TRBV6-2 or TRBV6-3 and J usage is TRBJ1-1; possible D gene TRBD1, 6 bases. CDR3 length: 14 residues. Trimming left V 6 bases short and J 4 bases short, with 15 bases between. Per germline, CDR1 MNHEY and CDR2 SVGEGT. This CDR3 reads CASSLGTPGTEAFF. CDR3 DNA sequence: TGTGCCAGCAGCCTAGGGACACCGGGCACTGAAGCTTTCTTT.